This T cell receptor (beta chain) derives from a study of blood T cell repertoires in COVID-19 (dated by TCRdb to 2018 to 2021). Some background on the complete study: The collaborator samples originated in the United States, Italy and Spain and spanned the acute and convalescent phases of COVID-19. The material from the prospective study consisted of cDNA or gDNA derived from T cells, B-cell-depleted T cells, or PBMCs. Deeply sampled blood TCRbeta repertoires from subjects exposed to, actively infected with, or recovered from COVID-19 were included in the dataset. The repertoires were made available in a free public database intended to serve as a resource for research on the immune response to SARS-CoV-2. Samples came from the ongoing ImmuneRACE study (first 160 participants) plus 1,254 subjects from 6 global collaborators. The sample metadata nearly always contained a de-identified subject ID, COVID-19 status, age in years and sex. HLA class I and class II types, where available, came from metadata supplied by the sample provider rather than from assay-based typing. Summary of the overall study and its limitations: How much clinical and demographic metadata was included differed by source and by participant, and the metadata was provided uncurated.

The immunoSEQ Assay, a bias-controlled multiplex PCR, was used to amplify TCRbeta CDR3 regions from genomic DNA. The study's own analysis went as follows. The number of nucleated cells in each sample was estimated by amplification of reference gene primers within the assay. To quantify the absolute abundance of each unique TCRbeta CDR3 rearrangement, sequence reads were collapsed and filtered. Productive Simpson clonality was computed per sample as the square root of Simpson's diversity index over productive rearrangements. Entries here come from immuneACCESS through TCRdb and include only in-frame sequences with V and J called. Some clones fail to appear in such tables; in the studies checked, an unresolved V gene covers under half of the shortfall, and the cause of the remainder is unknown. V, J and clone size derive from that table, while D and trimming were established from the DNA sequence. The table for this sample lists about 80,000 clones; roughly 80% of them were counted only once. The top ten hold about 35% of the sample.

The collaborating institutions used their own protocols to collect whole blood in K2EDTA tubes. For TCRbeta analysis, collaborators shipped samples in one of three forms: frozen whole blood, isolated PBMCs, or DNA extracted from either of those sample types. Remarks on this clone: Its binding antigen is unknown. The sample holds no much larger clone one base away, and base qualities are not on file.

Reading the germline V gene gives CDR1 SQVTM and CDR2 ANQGSEA. The CDR3, from cysteine to phenylalanine, totals 13 residues. The entry retains the CDR3 DNA only, 39 bases that are in frame from base 1. V trim: 7 bases; J trim: 1 base; unmatched bases: 6. This sequence was found in a woman aged 70-85 years with acute or convalescent COVID-19. This receptor chain uses TRBV29-1 and TRBJ2-5, and 7 junctional nucleotides match TRBD1. Sequenced sample: peripheral blood. The CDR3 reads as follows: CSASRDSQETQYF. The bases are TGCAGCGCATCCCGGGACAGCCAAGAGACCCAGTACTTC.